The 26 T cell receptor beta chains reported below all come from one sample, sequenced in a study of cytomegalovirus exposure and HLA in healthy donors. PCR employed 60 Vbeta and 13 Jbeta primers. Assay used: immunoSEQ multiplex PCR; TCRdb lists only in-frame clones, some missing. Of about 200,000 clones listed, around three quarters are singletons. The sequenced sample was PBMCs. These receptors all stem from a woman aged 30 to 39 in good health and CMV-seronegative.

The chain's CDR3 is CATSRRSGENGYTF. In DNA, the CDR3 is TGTGCCACCAGCAGGCGCTCAGGGGAGAATGGCTACACCTTC. The rearrangement joins TRBV15 to TRBJ1-2; D is possibly TRBD1 (6 bases). The CDR3 totals 14 residues. The V and J ends lost 3 bases and 6 bases respectively, with 14 bases between them. Germline-derived CDR1 and CDR2 are LNHNV and YYDKDF (reference sequence).

The chain is built from TRBV7-9 and TRBJ1-2; 7 bases fit TRBD1. The germline V gene encodes CDR1 SEHNR and CDR2 FQNEAQ (reference sequence). The V segment lost 5 bases and the J segment 6 bases; nucleotides outside the gene matches: 12. The CDR3 runs 15 residues. DNA for the CDR3: TGTGCCAGCAGCGATCAAGGGGGCCGGATGCATGGCTACACCTTC. Protein sequence: CASSDQGGRMHGYTF.

This chain joins TRBV19 and TRBJ2-1, with 8 bases fitting TRBD2. The CDR3 runs to 18 residues. V lost 9 bases, J lost 0 bases, and 16 bases stayed unmatched. Germline CDR1 and CDR2: LNHDA and SQIVND (reference sequence). The CDR3 region is CASHRSTSGLSSYNEQFF. The CDR3, as DNA: TGTGCCAGCCACAGGAGCACTAGCGGCCTGAGCTCCTACAATGAGCAGTTCTTC.

V is TRBV19 and J is TRBJ2-1; 8 positions match TRBD2. CDR1 LNHDA and CDR2 SQIVND come from the germline V gene (reference sequence). The CDR3 is made up of 17 amino acids. Germline trimming cut 7 bases from V and 4 bases from J; bases unmatched to any gene: 15. CDR3 DNA sequence: TGTGCCAGTACCGGGTCGTTTAGCGGGACGAAATACAATGAGCAGTTCTTC. Its translation is CASTGSFSGTKYNEQFF.

This clone was seen a handful of times. This chain links TRBV29-1 with TRBJ1-1; TRBD1 matches 7 bases. From germline, CDR1 is SQVTM and CDR2 ANQGSEA. J gave up 14 bases and V 7 bases, and 16 bases lay outside the gene matches. This CDR3 has 12 residues. The CDR3 here is CSALQGLLSRFF. DNA of the CDR3: TGCAGCGCCTTACAGGGGCTCTTATCTAGGTTCTTT.

This clone has more than one count but fewer than ten. The genes are TRBV9 and TRBJ2-1, with a tentative D call TRBD1 (5 bases). This CDR3 spans 13 amino acids. Per the germline V gene, CDR1 is SGDLS and CDR2 is YYNGEE. Trimming took 2 bases from V and 11 from J, leaving 14 bases between them. The CDR3 bases are TGTGCCAGCAGCGTTCGCTTCAGGGATAAGCAGTTCTTC. Translating gives CASSVRFRDKQFF. The variable domain in full, with the rest retrieved from reference TRBV9 and TRBJ2-1, is DSGVTQTPKHLITATGQRVTLRCSPRSGDLSVYWYQQSLDQGLQFLIQYYNGEERAKGNILERFSAQQFPDLHSELNLSSLELGDSALYFCASSVRFRDKQFFGPGTRLTVL.

The chain links TRBV30 to TRBJ1-5; tentative D call: TRBD1 (5 bases). Germline values: CDR1 GTSNPN, CDR2 SVGIG (reference sequence). The CDR3 totals 17 residues. V gave up 0 bases and J gave up 4 bases, with 19 bases separating them. In DNA form, the CDR3 reads TGTGCCTGGAGTGTAAGGCGCCTCGGAGGGGCGAATCAGCCCCAGCATTTT. Translation: CAWSVRRLGGANQPQHF.

This clone was detected once. The chain recombines TRBV13 with TRBJ2-7; 11 bases map to TRBD2. This CDR3 is built from 14 residues. Germline CDR1 and CDR2: PRHDT and FYEKMQ (reference sequence). V shed 5 bases, J shed 3 bases, and the junction held 3 bases outside the gene matches. The CDR3 loop is CASSLGLADYEQYF. The CDR3 DNA reads TGTGCCAGCAGCCTGGGACTAGCGGACTACGAGCAGTACTTC.

The DNA of the CDR3 is TGTGCCAGCAGCTTAGCTAGACAGGGACCTAATTCACCCCTCCACTTT. Encoded protein: CASSLARQGPNSPLHF. The chain joins TRBV7-9 to TRBJ1-6; 7 positions match TRBD1. J lost 6 bases, V lost 0 bases, and 5 bases had no gene match. The CDR3 is 16 residues long. The germline CDR1 and CDR2 sequences are SEHNR and FQNEAQ (reference sequence).

The V and J genes are TRBV5-4 and TRBJ2-2; TRBD1 is a possible D gene (5 bases). Germline-derived CDR1 and CDR2 are SGHNT and YYREEE (reference sequence). The CDR3 consists of 15 residues. Deletions cut 0 bases from V and 6 bases from J, with 12 bases between. Here the CDR3 DNA reads TGTGCCAGCAGCTTGGATTTGCCGACAGCCGGGGAGCTGTTTTTT. Translating it yields CASSLDLPTAGELFF.

The chain has TRBV14 and TRBJ2-1, with D perhaps TRBD2 (6 bases). Germline V gene lookup returns CDR1 SGHDN and CDR2 FVKESK. The CDR3 loop spans 13 amino acids. Trimming shortened V by 0 bases and J by 12 bases, and 12 bases separated the two germline ends. The CDR3 region is CASSQETSWMQFF. Here the CDR3 DNA reads TGTGCCAGCAGCCAAGAGACTAGTTGGATGCAGTTCTTC.

The V gene is TRBV27, the J gene TRBJ1-6; 8 nucleotides match TRBD1. The CDR3 loop spans 15 amino acids. Germline CDR1 MNHEY, CDR2 SMNVEV (reference sequence). The ends lost 4 bases at V and 6 bases at J; junction bases unmatched: 5. CDR3 sequence: CASSYLGQGNSPLHF. The CDR3 DNA sequence: TGTGCCAGCAGTTACCTAGGACAGGGTAATTCACCCCTCCACTTT.

The gene calls are TRBV7-9 and TRBJ2-1; TRBD2 aligns across 8 bases. Germline CDR1 SEHNR, CDR2 FQNEAQ (reference sequence). This CDR3 has 16 residues. J lost 1 base, V lost 1 base, and 3 bases had no gene match. The CDR3 region has the DNA TGTGCCAGCAGCTTAGGGCTAGCGGGTTCCTACAATGAGCAGTTCTTC. This codes for CASSLGLAGSYNEQFF.

This clone has only a few counts. The gene calls are TRBV6-4 and TRBJ2-1; TRBD2 aligns across 9 bases. Germline CDR1 and CDR2: MRHNA and SNTAGT. V lost 6 bases, J lost 8 bases, and 8 bases stayed unmatched. CDR3 size: 14 residues. For the CDR3, the DNA is TGTGCCAGCAGCCGTAGCGGGGGTGGGGATGAGCAGTTCTTC. Residues: CASSRSGGGDEQFF.

This sequence joins TRBV25-1 and TRBJ2-5; tentative D call: TRBD1 (6 bases). With the DNA end fitting TRBJ2-7 better, the J assignment may be wrong. Germline V gene sequence: CDR1 MGHDK, CDR2 SYGVNS. CDR3 length equals 12 residues. The CDR3 sequence: CASSLQGYEQYF. CDR3 DNA: TGTGCCAGCAGTTTACAGGGCTACGAGCAGTACTTC.

The chain combines TRBV7-8 with TRBJ1-5; TRBD1 is a possible D gene (6 bases). The CDR3 sequence is 14 residues long. Trimming stripped 4 bases from V and 4 bases from J, with 11 bases between. Per germline, CDR1 SGHVS and CDR2 FQNEAQ. CDR3 nucleotides: TGTGCCAGCAGCTCCCACAGGGAAAATCAGCCCCAGCATTTT. Residues: CASSSHRENQPQHF.

The chain carries TRBV5-4 and TRBJ1-1; tentatively, D is TRBD1 (5 bases). Germline CDR1 and CDR2: SGHNT and YYREEE (reference sequence). This CDR3 spans 16 amino acids. Trimming pared 5 bases from V and 0 bases from J, leaving 17 bases between. The CDR3 region has the DNA TGTGCCAGCAGTCCTATGGGACTCCCCATGAACACTGAAGCTTTCTTT. Protein sequence: CASSPMGLPMNTEAFF.

The V and J genes are TRBV9 and TRBJ2-1; TRBD1 matches 10 bases. The CDR3 loop spans 17 amino acids. Trimming removed 4 bases from V and 4 bases from J; junction bases left unmatched: 11. Germline V gene lookup returns CDR1 SGDLS and CDR2 YYNGEE. In nucleotides, the CDR3 is TGTGCCAGCAGCCCGGAACCCGGGACAGGGGTGTACAATGAGCAGTTCTTC. Amino acids: CASSPEPGTGVYNEQFF.

The V and J genes are TRBV2 and TRBJ1-4, with D maybe TRBD1 (5 bases). Germline loops: CDR1 SNHLY, CDR2 FYNNEI. This CDR3 region has 18 residues. V was trimmed by 4 bases and J by 0 bases, leaving 18 bases between them. CDR3 region: CASSADSSGPATNEKLFF. For the CDR3, the DNA is TGTGCCAGCAGTGCTGACAGTTCCGGTCCCGCAACTAATGAAAAACTGTTTTTT.

The chain has TRBV4-3 and TRBJ1-1; D is undetermined. The CDR3 totals 14 residues. Germline values: CDR1 LGHNA, CDR2 YSLEER. V was trimmed by 0 bases and J by 8 bases, leaving 13 bases between them. The DNA of the CDR3 is TGCGCCAGCAGCCAAGAGCAGGAAAGCCTCGAAGCTTTCTTT. Residues: CASSQEQESLEAFF.

The chain links TRBV27 to TRBJ2-5; 10 bases agree with TRBD2. Germline lookup yields CDR1 MNHEY and CDR2 SMNVEV (reference sequence). Germline trimming cut 5 bases from V and 3 bases from J; bases unmatched to any gene: 9. The CDR3 runs 16 residues. CDR3 sequence reads: CASSTYSGRVEETQYF. The CDR3 DNA follows: TGTGCCAGCAGTACTTACAGCGGGAGGGTTGAAGAGACCCAGTACTTC.

The chain employs TRBV4-2 and TRBJ2-7; 11 bases align to TRBD2. The trim removed 3 bases at V and 3 bases at J, leaving 1 base unmatched. Looked up from germline, CDR1 is LGHNA and CDR2 is YNFKEQ. The CDR3 is 14 amino acids. Written as DNA, the CDR3 is TGTGCCAGCAGCCAGGGACTAGCGGTCTACGAGCAGTACTTC. Translating it yields CASSQGLAVYEQYF.

The chain carries TRBV9 and TRBJ2-7; D might be TRBD2 (6 bases). Between the trimmed V and J ends, which lost 4 bases and 6 bases, there was a span of 17 bases. Germline assignment: CDR1 SGDLS and CDR2 YYNGEE. CDR3 length equals 14 residues. CDR3 sequence (DNA): TGTGCCAGCAGCCCCCGCGGGATGGGGGTCGAGCAGTACTTC. Its protein is CASSPRGMGVEQYF. The complete variable domain, with remaining parts taken from reference TRBV9 and TRBJ2-7, reads DSGVTQTPKHLITATGQRVTLRCSPRSGDLSVYWYQQSLDQGLQFLIQYYNGEERAKGNILERFSAQQFPDLHSELNLSSLELGDSALYFCASSPRGMGVEQYFGPGTRLTVT.

The J gene is TRBJ2-5, the V gene TRBV30; 8 nucleotides align to TRBD1. With the DNA end fitting TRBJ2-7 better, the J assignment may be wrong. The CDR3 sequence is 14 residues long. Looked up from germline, CDR1 is GTSNPN and CDR2 is SVGIG (reference sequence). The CDR3 DNA sequence: TGTGCCTGGAGCGTGGGGACAGGAAACTACGAGCAGTACTTC. It yields the protein CAWSVGTGNYEQYF.

The rearrangement links TRBV4-3 to TRBJ2-1; maybe TRBD2 (5 bases). The V gene's germline CDR1 is LGHNA and CDR2 YSLEER. V was clipped by 0 bases and J by 0 bases, with 9 bases between them. The CDR3 loop spans 16 amino acids. The CDR3 region is CASSQEAVSSYNEQFF. Here the CDR3 DNA reads TGCGCCAGCAGCCAAGAAGCGGTAAGCTCCTACAATGAGCAGTTCTTC.

V and J are TRBV2 and TRBJ1-2, with TRBD1 identical over 7 bases. The V gene's germline CDR1 is SNHLY and CDR2 FYNNEI. This CDR3 region has 13 residues. V shed 8 bases, J shed 1 base, and the junction held 4 bases outside the gene matches. CDR3 sequence: CASEGDSNYGYTF. The CDR3 region has the DNA TGTGCCAGCGAGGGGGACAGTAACTATGGCTACACCTTC. The entire variable domain, with the rest obtained from reference TRBV2 and TRBJ1-2, is as follows: EPEVTQTPSHQVTQMGQEVILRCVPISNHLYFYWYRQILGQKVEFLVSFYNNEISEKSEIFDDQFSVERPDGSNFTLKIRSTKLEDSAMYFCASEGDSNYGYTFGSGTRLTVV.